This section outlines one T cell receptor beta chain sequence together with its context. Clones were sequenced by immunoSEQ multiplex PCR, and TCRdb holds only the in-frame ones, with some missing. Among roughly 5,500 clones listed, around 85% were seen once. The data were taken from a study of T cells in lung cancer brain metastases. As for the study in general: About 85% of the 20 patients had a tobacco use history. A median roughly 350 days separated primary and brain metastasis sampling.

This CDR3 has 13 amino acids. V was shortened by 3 bases and J by 4 bases, with 4 bases between the two germline ends. Germline lookup yields CDR1 MNHEY and CDR2 SMNVEV (reference sequence). The chain recombines TRBV27 with TRBJ2-6, with no clear D. This receptor was taken from a man aged 70-80 years with non-small cell lung cancer. Sequencing used tumor tissue from the primary lung tumor. The CDR3 coding sequence is TGTGCCAGCAGTTTTCGAGGGGCCAACGTCCTGACTTTC. Amino acid sequence: CASSFRGANVLTF.